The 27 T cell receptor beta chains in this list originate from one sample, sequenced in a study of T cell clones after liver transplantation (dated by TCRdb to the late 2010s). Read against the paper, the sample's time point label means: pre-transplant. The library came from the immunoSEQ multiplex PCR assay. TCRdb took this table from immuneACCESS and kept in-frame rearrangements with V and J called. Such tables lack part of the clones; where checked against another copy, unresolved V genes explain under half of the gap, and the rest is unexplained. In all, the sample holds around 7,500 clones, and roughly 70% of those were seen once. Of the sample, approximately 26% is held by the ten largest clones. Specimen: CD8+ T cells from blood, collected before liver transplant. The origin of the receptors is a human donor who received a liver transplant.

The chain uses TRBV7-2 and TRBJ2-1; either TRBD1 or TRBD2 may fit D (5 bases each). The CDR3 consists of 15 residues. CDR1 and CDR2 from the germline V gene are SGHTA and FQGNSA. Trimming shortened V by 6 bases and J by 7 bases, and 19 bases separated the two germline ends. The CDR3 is CASSAGRLGVNEQFF. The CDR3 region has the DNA TGTGCCAGCAGTGCCGGGCGTCTGGGGGTAAATGAGCAGTTCTTC.

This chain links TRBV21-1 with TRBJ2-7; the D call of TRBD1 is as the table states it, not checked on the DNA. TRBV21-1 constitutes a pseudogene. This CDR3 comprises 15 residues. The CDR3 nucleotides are TGTGCCAGCAGCAAAGGGACAGGGTTCTCCTACGAGCAGTACGTC. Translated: CASSKGTGFSYEQYV.

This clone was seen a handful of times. The CDR3 sequence is CASTQDSLYYGYTF. The CDR3 coding sequence is TGTGCCAGCACCCAGGACAGCTTATACTATGGCTACACCTTC. This chain links TRBV6-5 with TRBJ1-2; a possible D gene is TRBD1 (6 bases). V was cut by 7 bases and J by 3 bases, with 15 bases left in between. Germline V gene data show CDR1 as MNHEY and CDR2 as SVGAGI. CDR3 length: 14 amino acids.

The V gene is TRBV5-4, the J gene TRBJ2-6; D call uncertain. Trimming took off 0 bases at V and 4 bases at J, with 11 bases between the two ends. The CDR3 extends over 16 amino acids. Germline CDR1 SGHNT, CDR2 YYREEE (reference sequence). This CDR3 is CASSLEVGGGANVLTF. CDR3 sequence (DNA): TGTGCCAGCAGCTTGGAGGTCGGCGGAGGGGCCAACGTCCTGACTTTC.

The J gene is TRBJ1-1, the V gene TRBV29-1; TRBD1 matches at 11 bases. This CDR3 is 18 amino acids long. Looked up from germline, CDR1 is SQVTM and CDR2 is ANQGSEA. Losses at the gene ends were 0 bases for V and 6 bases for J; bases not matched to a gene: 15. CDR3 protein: CSVEDQSYPDRGLSEAFF. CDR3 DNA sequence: TGCAGCGTTGAAGATCAATCGTACCCGGACAGGGGGCTATCTGAAGCTTTCTTT.

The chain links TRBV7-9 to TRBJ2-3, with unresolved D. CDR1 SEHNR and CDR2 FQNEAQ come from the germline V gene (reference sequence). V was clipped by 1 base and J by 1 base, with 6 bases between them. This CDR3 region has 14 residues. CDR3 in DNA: TGTGCCAGCAGCTTAGTTGACGGCACAGATACGCAGTATTTT. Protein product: CASSLVDGTDTQYF.

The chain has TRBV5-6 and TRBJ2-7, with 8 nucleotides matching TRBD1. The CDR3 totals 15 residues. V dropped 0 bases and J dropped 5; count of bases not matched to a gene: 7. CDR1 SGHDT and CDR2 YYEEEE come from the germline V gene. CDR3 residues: CASSLGYRGFNEQYF. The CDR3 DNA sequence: TGTGCCAGCAGCTTGGGGTACAGGGGGTTCAACGAGCAGTACTTC.

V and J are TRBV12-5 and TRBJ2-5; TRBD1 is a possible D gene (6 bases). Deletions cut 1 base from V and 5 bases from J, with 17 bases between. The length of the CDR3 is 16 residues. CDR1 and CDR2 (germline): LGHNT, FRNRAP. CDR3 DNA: TGTGCTAGTGGTTTGGGGGGGCTAGAGATGCGCGAGACCCAGTACTTC. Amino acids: CASGLGGLEMRETQYF.

Written as DNA, the CDR3 is TGTGCCTGGAGTAGGGGACAGGATAATGAAAAACTGTTTTTT. Translated, it gives CAWSRGQDNEKLFF. The gene calls are TRBV30 and TRBJ1-4; 8 positions match TRBD1. Germline V gene sequence: CDR1 GTSNPN, CDR2 SVGIG (reference sequence). CDR3 length: 14 amino acids. V was clipped by 2 bases and J by 4 bases; unmatched bases: 3.

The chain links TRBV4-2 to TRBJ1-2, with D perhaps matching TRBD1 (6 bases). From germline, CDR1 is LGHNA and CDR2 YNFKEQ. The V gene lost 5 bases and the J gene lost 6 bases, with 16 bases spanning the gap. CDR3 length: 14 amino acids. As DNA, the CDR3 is TGTGCCAGCAGCTTAGGGGGGGCCTCGGATGGCTACACCTTC. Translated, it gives CASSLGGASDGYTF.

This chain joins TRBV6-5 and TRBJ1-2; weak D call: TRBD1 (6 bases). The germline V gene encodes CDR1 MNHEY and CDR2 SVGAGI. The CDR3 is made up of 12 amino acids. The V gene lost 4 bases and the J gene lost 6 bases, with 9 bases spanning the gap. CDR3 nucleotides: TGTGCCAGCAGTTGGGGGGGCGATGGCTACACCTTC. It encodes CASSWGGDGYTF.

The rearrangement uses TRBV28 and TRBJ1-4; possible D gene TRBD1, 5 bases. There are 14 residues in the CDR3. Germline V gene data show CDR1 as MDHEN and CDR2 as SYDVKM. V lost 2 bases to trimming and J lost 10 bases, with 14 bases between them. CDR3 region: CASSLAARGGKLFF. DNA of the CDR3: TGTGCCAGCAGTTTAGCGGCGAGGGGCGGAAAACTGTTTTTT.

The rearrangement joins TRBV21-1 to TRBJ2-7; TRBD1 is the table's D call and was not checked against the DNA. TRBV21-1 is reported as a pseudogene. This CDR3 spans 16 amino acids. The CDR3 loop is CASSTLGTGIGYEQYF. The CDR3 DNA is TGTGCCAGCAGCACCTTAGGGACAGGGATAGGGTACGAGCAGTACTTC.

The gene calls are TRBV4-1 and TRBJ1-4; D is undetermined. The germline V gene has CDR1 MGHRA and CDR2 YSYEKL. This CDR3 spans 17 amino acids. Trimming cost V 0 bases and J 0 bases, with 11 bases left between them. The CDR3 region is CASSQEDLAATNEKLFF. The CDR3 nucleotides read TGCGCCAGCAGCCAAGAAGATTTGGCCGCAACTAATGAAAAACTGTTTTTT.

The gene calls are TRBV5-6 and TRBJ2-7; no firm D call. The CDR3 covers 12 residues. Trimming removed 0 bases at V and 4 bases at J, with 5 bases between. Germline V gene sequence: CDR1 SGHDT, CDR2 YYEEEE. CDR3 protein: CASSLEQYEQYF. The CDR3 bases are TGTGCCAGCAGCTTGGAACAGTACGAGCAGTACTTC.

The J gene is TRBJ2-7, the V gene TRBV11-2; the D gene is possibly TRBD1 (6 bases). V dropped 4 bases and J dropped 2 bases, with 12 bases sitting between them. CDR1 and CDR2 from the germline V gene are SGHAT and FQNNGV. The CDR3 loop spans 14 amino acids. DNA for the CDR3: TGTGCCAGCAGCTACCCGGACAGACCCTACGAGCAGTACTTC. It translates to CASSYPDRPYEQYF.

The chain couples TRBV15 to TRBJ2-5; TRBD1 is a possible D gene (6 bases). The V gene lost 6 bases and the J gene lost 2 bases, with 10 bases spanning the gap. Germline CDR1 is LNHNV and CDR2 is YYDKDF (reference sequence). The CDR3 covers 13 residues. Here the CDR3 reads CATRQGRQETQYF. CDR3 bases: TGTGCCACCAGACAGGGACGTCAAGAGACCCAGTACTTC.

The CDR3 sequence: CASSNDRVTTEAFF. The CDR3 DNA reads as TGTGCCAGCAGCAACGACAGGGTAACGACTGAAGCTTTCTTT. V gene TRBV21-1 combines with J gene TRBJ1-1; the table's D call, TRBD1, has no DNA check behind it. TRBV21-1 is a known pseudogene. CDR3 size: 14 residues.

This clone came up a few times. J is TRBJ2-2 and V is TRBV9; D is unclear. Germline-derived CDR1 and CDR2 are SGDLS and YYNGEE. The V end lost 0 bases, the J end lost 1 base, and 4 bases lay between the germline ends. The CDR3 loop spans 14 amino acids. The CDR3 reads CASSVGVNTGELFF. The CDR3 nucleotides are TGTGCCAGCAGCGTAGGAGTGAACACCGGGGAGCTGTTTTTT. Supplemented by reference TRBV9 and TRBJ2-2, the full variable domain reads DSGVTQTPKHLITATGQRVTLRCSPRSGDLSVYWYQQSLDQGLQFLIQYYNGEERAKGNILERFSAQQFPDLHSELNLSSLELGDSALYFCASSVGVNTGELFFGEGSRLTVL.

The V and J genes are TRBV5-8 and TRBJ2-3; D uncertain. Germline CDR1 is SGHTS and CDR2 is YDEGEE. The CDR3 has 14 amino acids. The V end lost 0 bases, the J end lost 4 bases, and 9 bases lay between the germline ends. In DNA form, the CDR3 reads TGTGCCAGCAGCTTGGTCCTAGATCCAGATACGCAGTATTTT. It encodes CASSLVLDPDTQYF. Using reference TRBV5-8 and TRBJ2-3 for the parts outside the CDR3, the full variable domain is EAGVTQSPTHLIKTRGQQATLRCSPISGHTSVYWYQQALGLGLQFLLWYDEGEERNRGNFPPRFSGRQFPNYSSELNVNALELEDSALYLCASSLVLDPDTQYFGPGTRLTVL.

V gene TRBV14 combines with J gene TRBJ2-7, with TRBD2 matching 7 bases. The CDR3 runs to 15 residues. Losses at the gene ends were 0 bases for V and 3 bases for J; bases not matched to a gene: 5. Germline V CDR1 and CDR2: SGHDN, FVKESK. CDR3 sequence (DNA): TGTGCCAGCAGCCAAGAAGCGGGGTCAGACTACGAGCAGTACTTC. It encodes CASSQEAGSDYEQYF.

The CDR3 sequence is CASSLTSGRAHDEQFF. The CDR3 DNA reads as TGTGCCAGCAGTTTGACTAGCGGGAGGGCCCATGATGAGCAGTTCTTC. This sequence joins TRBV28 and TRBJ2-1, with 14 bases identical to TRBD2. The V segment lost 3 bases and the J segment 8 bases; nucleotides outside the gene matches: 6. This CDR3 has 16 amino acids. Germline assignment: CDR1 MDHEN and CDR2 SYDVKM. The full variable domain, in which reference TRBV28 and TRBJ2-1 provide the parts outside the CDR3, is DVKVTQSSRYLVKRTGEKVFLECVQDMDHENMFWYRQDPGLGLRLIYFSYDVKMKEKGDIPEGYSVSREKKERFSLILESASTNQTSMYLCASSLTSGRAHDEQFFGPGTRLTVL.

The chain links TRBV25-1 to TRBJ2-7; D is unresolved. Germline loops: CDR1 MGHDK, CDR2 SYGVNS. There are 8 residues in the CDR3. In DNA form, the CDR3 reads TGTGCCAGCAGCCATTGTAACGTC. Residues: CASSHCNV.

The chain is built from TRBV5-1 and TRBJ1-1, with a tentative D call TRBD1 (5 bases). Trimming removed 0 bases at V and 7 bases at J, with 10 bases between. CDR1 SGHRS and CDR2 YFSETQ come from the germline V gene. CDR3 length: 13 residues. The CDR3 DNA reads TGCGCCAGCAGCTTGGGGGACTTCGGTGAAGCTTTCTTT. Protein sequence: CASSLGDFGEAFF.

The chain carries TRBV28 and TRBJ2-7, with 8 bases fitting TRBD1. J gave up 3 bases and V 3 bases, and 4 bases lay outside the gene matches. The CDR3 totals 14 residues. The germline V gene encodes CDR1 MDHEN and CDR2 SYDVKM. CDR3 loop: CASSLRDRGYEQYV. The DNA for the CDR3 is TGTGCCAGCAGTTTGCGTGACAGGGGCTACGAGCAGTACGTC.

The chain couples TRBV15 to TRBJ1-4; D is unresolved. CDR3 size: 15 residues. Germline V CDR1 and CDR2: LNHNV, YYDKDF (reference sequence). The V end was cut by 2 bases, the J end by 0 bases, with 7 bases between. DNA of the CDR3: TGTGCCACCAGCAGAACCACGGCAACTAATGAAAAACTGTTTTTT. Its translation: CATSRTTATNEKLFF.

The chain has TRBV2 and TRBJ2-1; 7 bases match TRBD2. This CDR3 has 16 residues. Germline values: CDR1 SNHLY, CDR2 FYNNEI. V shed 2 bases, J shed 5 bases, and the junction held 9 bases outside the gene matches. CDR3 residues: CASSEFISGPHNEQFF. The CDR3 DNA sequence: TGTGCCAGCAGTGAATTTATTAGCGGGCCTCACAATGAGCAGTTCTTC.